The clone carrying this T cell receptor beta chain was found once. The data originate from a study of blood T cell repertoires in COVID-19. Study background: Researchers got acute and convalescent COVID-19 samples from the United States, Italy and Spain. The cDNA or gDNA used as material had been derived from T cells, B-cell-depleted T cells, or PBMCs.

The CDR3 sequence is 16 residues long. The V gene's germline CDR1 is SGHRS and CDR2 YFSETQ. Trimming stripped 3 bases from V and 3 bases from J, with 18 bases between. How the authors handled the data: The assay estimated nucleated cells by amplifying reference gene primers. Sequencing used immunoSEQ multiplex PCR; TCRdb keeps in-frame clones, though not all of them. V and J calls and clone size come straight from that table; D and trimming were deduced from the DNA. This table holds about 64,000 clones, roughly 80% found once. Sequencing was carried out using peripheral blood. The gene calls are TRBV5-1 and TRBJ2-5, with TRBD2 as a possible D gene (5 bases). This TCR came from an elderly man with acute or convalescent COVID-19. The CDR3 spells CASSSSPAVSEETQYF. In nucleotides, the CDR3 is TGCGCCAGCAGCTCCTCACCAGCGGTGAGTGAAGAGACCCAGTACTTC.